Detailed here is one TCR beta chain. Its matching antigen is unknown. A multiplex PCR was run with 60 Vbeta primers and 13 Jbeta primers. Clones were sequenced by immunoSEQ multiplex PCR, and TCRdb holds only the in-frame ones, with some missing. The sample lists fewer than 250,000 clones, about 85% occurring once. The data stem from a study of cytomegalovirus exposure and HLA in healthy donors. Study-level findings and limits: Sequencing depth roughly uniform across donors was assumed in presence/absence analyses.

V was pared by 5 bases and J by 11 bases, with 12 bases of the junction left unmatched. The CDR3 is made up of 14 amino acids. Germline values: CDR1 SEHNR, CDR2 FQNEAQ (reference sequence). The chain recombines TRBV7-9 with TRBJ2-5; 9 positions agree with TRBD2. Sequencing used PBMCs. The sequence derives from a woman aged 45 to 65 in good health and CMV-seronegative. CDR3 bases: TGTGCCAGCAGCCCGAGCGGGGGGCCTCTATCTCAGTACTTC. Translated: CASSPSGGPLSQYF.